This TCR beta chain was observed in a study of T-cell memory formation after mild COVID-19. TCRdb re-called the 5' RACE reads with MiXCR, one entry per CDR3 protein. The top ten hold approximately 3.4% of the sample, which has 150,000 or so distinct CDR3 sequences, about 9.9% seen once. Germline-derived CDR1 and CDR2 are SGHVS and FQNEAQ. V gave up 3 bases and J gave up 2 bases, with 11 bases separating them. The CDR3 runs 15 residues. The source material was PBMCs or a T cell subset sorted from them (not recorded which). The chain employs TRBV7-8 and TRBJ1-5; D gene ambiguous. The origin of this receptor is a man between 18 and 35 years old who had mild COVID-19 (a few samples of this study predate the infection). Cell type and time point are not known. The CDR3 nucleotides are TGTGCCAGCAGCTTGTTAGAGTATGGCAATCAGCCCCAGCATTTT. Protein: CASSLLEYGNQPQHF.